These 29 T cell receptor beta chains came from one sample sequenced in a study of T-cell memory formation after mild COVID-19. TCRdb re-analysed the 5' RACE reads in MiXCR, keeping a single row per CDR3 protein. Of under 350,000 distinct CDR3 sequences in the sample, 15% to 20% are singletons; the top ten hold roughly 25%. The material sequenced was PBMCs or a T cell subset sorted from them (not recorded which). The receptors were gathered from a man between 18 and 35 years old who had mild COVID-19 (a few samples of this study predate the infection). Cell type and time point are not known.

This clonotype appeared a few times. The chain couples TRBV12-3 or TRBV12-4 to TRBJ2-7; D uncertain. The CDR3 spans 12 residues. The V end lost 3 bases, the J end lost 6 bases, and 9 bases lay between the germline ends. As DNA, the CDR3 is TGTGCCAGCAGTTTTGGGGTGGGCGAGCAGTACTTC. This gives the protein CASSFGVGEQYF.

In its sample, this clonotype was seen a few times. The V gene is TRBV27, the J gene TRBJ1-2; D is unresolved. This CDR3 comprises 14 residues. Germline V gene data show CDR1 as MNHEY and CDR2 as SMNVEV (reference sequence). Trimming removed 7 bases from V and 4 bases from J, with 16 bases in between. Written as DNA, the CDR3 is TGTGCCAGCATCCATCCCCCGGCAGGCTATGGCTACACCTTC. Its translation: CASIHPPAGYGYTF.

This clonotype was observed at least ten times. The CDR3 bases are TGCGCCAGCAGACCGACTAGCGGGGGGTACAATGAGCAGTTCTTC. Encoded protein: CASRPTSGGYNEQFF. The rearrangement uses TRBV5-1 and TRBJ2-1, with TRBD2 matching 13 bases. CDR3 size: 15 residues. From germline, CDR1 is SGHRS and CDR2 YFSETQ. The V and J ends lost 5 bases and 4 bases, in that order; junction bases with no gene match: 3.

V gene TRBV7-9 combines with J gene TRBJ2-1; D not certain. Germline lookup yields CDR1 SEHNR and CDR2 FQNEAQ (reference sequence). This CDR3 comprises 16 residues. V dropped 1 base and J dropped 2 bases, with 12 bases sitting between them. CDR3 bases: TGTGCCAGCAGCTTAGAGTGGTGGCCCACCTACAATGAGCAGTTCTTC. Translation gives CASSLEWWPTYNEQFF. The complete variable domain, with remaining parts taken from reference TRBV7-9 and TRBJ2-1, reads DTGVSQNPRHKITKRGQNVTFRCDPISEHNRLYWYRQTLGQGPEFLTYFQNEAQLEKSRLLSDRFSAERPKGSFSTLEIQRTEQGDSAMYLCASSLEWWPTYNEQFFGPGTRLTVL.

The rearrangement links TRBV5-1 to TRBJ2-7; 11 nucleotides match TRBD2. Germline V gene lookup returns CDR1 SGHRS and CDR2 YFSETQ. The CDR3 runs 13 residues. The ends lost 8 bases at V and 1 base at J; junction bases unmatched: 2. This CDR3 reads CARGTSGSYEQYF. The CDR3 DNA reads as TGCGCCAGGGGGACTAGCGGTTCCTACGAGCAGTACTTC.

This clonotype came up a few times. The chain links TRBV6-5 to TRBJ1-2; 9 bases map to TRBD1. The germline V gene has CDR1 MNHEY and CDR2 SVGAGI. This CDR3 has 14 residues. The V and J ends lost 0 bases and 4 bases, in that order; junction bases with no gene match: 0. CDR3 in DNA: TGTGCCAGCAGTTACTCGGGACAGGGCTATGGCTACACCTTC. Translated, it gives CASSYSGQGYGYTF.

This clonotype was picked up a small number of times. This chain links TRBV7-2 with TRBJ2-5, with D perhaps given as TRBD1 or TRBD2 (5 bases each). Per germline, CDR1 SGHTA and CDR2 FQGNSA. This CDR3 contains 16 residues. Trimming left V 5 bases short and J 6 bases short, with 22 bases between. CDR3 DNA sequence: TGTGCCAGCAGCACTAACGGGGCCTTTGGTCAAAAGACCCAGTACTTC. Translation gives CASSTNGAFGQKTQYF. Full variable domain (missing parts from reference TRBV7-2 and TRBJ2-5): GAGVSQSPSNKVTEKGKDVELRCDPISGHTALYWYRQSLGQGLEFLIYFQGNSAPDKSGLPSDRFSAERTGGSVSTLTIQRTQQEDSAVYLCASSTNGAFGQKTQYFGPGTRLLVL.

This clonotype was picked up a small number of times. The chain is built from TRBV5-1 and TRBJ1-6, with D maybe TRBD1 (5 bases). Germline V gives CDR1 SGHRS, CDR2 YFSETQ. This CDR3 contains 14 residues. The germline V and J ends were trimmed by 4 bases and 7 bases, with 12 bases remaining between them. The DNA of the CDR3 is TGCGCCAGCAGCACCGGGACGATGAATTCACCCCTCCACTTT. Amino acids: CASSTGTMNSPLHF.

This clonotype was seen a handful of times. The chain has TRBV7-2 and TRBJ1-5; D remains unclear. The germline gives CDR1 SGHTA, CDR2 FQGNSA. Deletions cut 1 base from V and 2 bases from J, with 6 bases between. The CDR3 runs to 14 residues. CDR3 nucleotides: TGTGCCAGCAGCTTAGAGATGGGCAATCAGCCCCAGCATTTT. Protein sequence: CASSLEMGNQPQHF.

This clonotype was found a few times. The gene calls are TRBV29-1 and TRBJ1-1; TRBD1 is a possible D gene (5 bases). Trimming took 6 bases from V and 6 from J, leaving 20 bases between them. CDR3 length equals 14 residues. In germline, CDR1 is SQVTM, CDR2 ANQGSEA. In nucleotides, the CDR3 is TGCAGCGTGGGTACAACATTAGCGGGGCCTGAAGCTTTCTTT. This encodes CSVGTTLAGPEAFF.

This clonotype has a handful of counts. This chain links TRBV12-3 or TRBV12-4 with TRBJ1-5; D is possibly TRBD1 (5 bases). Between the trimmed V and J ends, which lost 5 bases and 0 bases, there was a span of 8 bases. There are 14 residues in the CDR3. In DNA form, the CDR3 reads TGTGCCAGCAGTCGGGACCATAGCAATCAGCCCCAGCATTTT. Amino acid sequence: CASSRDHSNQPQHF.

The V call is TRBV12-3 or TRBV12-4, the J call TRBJ2-1; 7 nucleotides line up with TRBD1. The CDR3 runs to 13 residues. Unmatched junction bases numbered 4, after V lost 5 bases and J lost 6 bases. CDR3: CASSVGQVNEQFF. The CDR3 nucleotides are TGTGCCAGCAGTGTTGGACAGGTCAATGAGCAGTTCTTC.

This clonotype was found a few times. V is TRBV2 and J is TRBJ2-7; D might be TRBD1 or TRBD2, each matching 5 bases. The CDR3 is 16 residues long. With 3 bases removed from V and 2 bases from J, the gap between germline ends came to 17 bases. Germline V gives CDR1 SNHLY, CDR2 FYNNEI. The CDR3 reads CASSDPVSGTTYEQYF. The CDR3 DNA is TGTGCCAGCAGTGATCCCGTCTCCGGGACCACCTACGAGCAGTACTTC.

This clonotype occurred a few times. This chain uses TRBV7-2 with TRBJ2-6, with D unclear. V dropped 1 base and J dropped 0 bases, with 13 bases sitting between them. Germline CDR1 and CDR2: SGHTA and FQGNSA. The CDR3 has 18 amino acids. The CDR3 protein is CASSLVAYRSSGANVLTF. The CDR3, as DNA: TGTGCCAGCAGCTTAGTCGCCTATAGGAGCTCTGGGGCCAACGTCCTGACTTTC.

Ten or more counts support this clonotype. The CDR3 sequence: CASSQEHWGEAFF. The CDR3 bases are TGCGCCAGCAGCCAAGAACATTGGGGTGAAGCTTTCTTT. The chain recombines TRBV4-3 with TRBJ1-1; D is unclear. The CDR3 contains 13 residues. Germline assignment: CDR1 LGHNA and CDR2 YSLEER. Trimming pared 0 bases from V and 7 bases from J, leaving 9 bases between.

The chain combines TRBV5-5 with TRBJ2-7; D might be TRBD1 (6 bases). V was pared by 2 bases and J by 1 base, with 19 bases between. The CDR3 totals 17 residues. Germline V CDR1 and CDR2: SGHKS, YYEKEE (reference sequence). The CDR3: CASSFEDTGWESYEQYF. CDR3 DNA sequence: TGTGCCAGCAGCTTCGAAGACACAGGGTGGGAGTCCTACGAGCAGTACTTC.

This clonotype was counted at least ten times. The CDR3 nucleotides read TGTGCCAGCAGTGAAAAGGATTCCTATAATTCACCCCTCCACTTT. It encodes CASSEKDSYNSPLHF. This rearrangement joins TRBV25-1 to TRBJ1-6; D is uncertain. V lost 2 bases, J lost 1 base, and 6 bases lay in between. Germline CDR1 is MGHDK and CDR2 is SYGVNS. The CDR3 extends over 15 amino acids.

The chain links TRBV12-3 or TRBV12-4 to TRBJ1-3; D gene uncertain. This CDR3 contains 12 residues. V shed 3 bases and J shed 4 bases, with 4 bases lying between them. This CDR3 is CASSFTGNTIYF. The CDR3 nucleotides read TGTGCCAGCAGTTTTACGGGAAACACCATATATTTT.

This chain connects TRBV6-2 or TRBV6-3 to TRBJ2-7; D possibly corresponds to TRBD1 (6 bases). Trimming stripped 4 bases from V and 4 bases from J, with 11 bases between. The germline V gene encodes CDR1 MNHEY and CDR2 SVGEGT. The CDR3 length is 13 residues. As DNA, the CDR3 is TGTGCCAGCAGTTGGGGGCGGTCTTACGAGCAGTACTTC. Translation gives CASSWGRSYEQYF.

The rearrangement joins TRBV15 to TRBJ2-5, with 9 nucleotides matching TRBD2. In germline, CDR1 is LNHNV, CDR2 YYDKDF (reference sequence). The CDR3 runs to 15 residues. Trimming cost V 5 bases and J 3 bases; bases outside gene matches: 7. For the CDR3, the DNA is TGTGCCACCAGCGTGAGAATAGCGGGGGAAGAGACCCAGTACTTC. Protein sequence: CATSVRIAGEETQYF.

V is TRBV4-3 and J is TRBJ2-1; perhaps TRBD2 as D (6 bases). The germline CDR1 and CDR2 sequences are LGHNA and YSLEER. The CDR3 has 15 amino acids. The ends were cut back, 4 bases at V and 2 bases at J, with 12 bases in the middle. The CDR3 DNA follows: TGCGCCAGCAGCCGAGGACTACAGGCCTACAATGAGCAGTTCTTC. This gives the protein CASSRGLQAYNEQFF.

V usage is TRBV5-1 and J usage is TRBJ2-3; D is undetermined. The CDR3 extends over 14 amino acids. The germline V and J ends were trimmed by 3 bases and 2 bases, with 10 bases remaining between them. The germline V gene has CDR1 SGHRS and CDR2 YFSETQ. CDR3 bases: TGCGCCAGCAGCTCCCAAGGCAACACAGATACGCAGTATTTT. This gives the protein CASSSQGNTDTQYF.

The rearrangement uses TRBV15 and TRBJ1-2; 8 nucleotides line up with TRBD1. V trimming: 3 bases; J trimming: 5 bases; junction bases outside the gene matches: 5. Per the germline V gene, CDR1 is LNHNV and CDR2 is YYDKDF (reference sequence). This CDR3 contains 14 residues. Written as DNA, the CDR3 is TGTGCCACCAGCAGTGGACAGGGAATATATGGCTACACCTTC. Protein sequence: CATSSGQGIYGYTF.

The V gene is TRBV7-9, the J gene TRBJ2-1; D call uncertain. Germline CDR1 SEHNR, CDR2 FQNEAQ (reference sequence). Deletions cut 5 bases from V and 9 bases from J, with 17 bases between. The CDR3 is 14 amino acids. CDR3 amino acids: CASSPVWSWVEQFF. In nucleotides, the CDR3 is TGTGCCAGCAGCCCCGTTTGGTCGTGGGTTGAGCAGTTCTTC.

This chain links TRBV6-6 with TRBJ2-5; no clear D. V was pared by 6 bases and J by 2 bases, with 7 bases between. Germline values: CDR1 MNHNY, CDR2 SVGAGI (reference sequence). The CDR3 is 12 residues long. CDR3 nucleotides: TGTGCCAGCAGCCATACTCAAGAGACCCAGTACTTC. This translates into CASSHTQETQYF.

The chain recombines TRBV6-5 with TRBJ1-1; TRBD1 is a possible D gene (6 bases). The CDR3 contains 13 residues. Germline V CDR1 and CDR2: MNHEY, SVGAGI. V was shortened by 5 bases and J by 4 bases, with 11 bases between the two germline ends. The CDR3: CASSRGGATEAFF. CDR3 nucleotide sequence: TGTGCCAGCAGTAGGGGGGGGGCCACTGAAGCTTTCTTT.

This chain connects TRBV7-2 to TRBJ2-5; D remains ambiguous. This CDR3 spans 14 amino acids. V was shortened by 1 base and J by 4 bases, with 10 bases between the two germline ends. The germline CDR1 and CDR2 sequences are SGHTA and FQGNSA. CDR3 protein: CASSLGQARETQYF. The CDR3 DNA reads TGTGCCAGCAGCTTAGGGCAGGCACGAGAGACCCAGTACTTC. Using reference TRBV7-2 and TRBJ2-5 for the parts outside the CDR3, the full variable domain is GAGVSQSPSNKVTEKGKDVELRCDPISGHTALYWYRQSLGQGLEFLIYFQGNSAPDKSGLPSDRFSAERTGGSVSTLTIQRTQQEDSAVYLCASSLGQARETQYFGPGTRLLVL.

DNA of the CDR3: TGTGCCAGCAGCCAAGGGCGGGGCCCTGTGAATGAGCAGTTCTTC. This sequence encodes CASSQGRGPVNEQFF. The chain links TRBV14 to TRBJ2-1, with a weak D call TRBD2 (6 bases). V was pared by 1 base and J by 7 bases, with 14 bases between. The CDR3 has 15 amino acids. Per the germline V gene, CDR1 is SGHDN and CDR2 is FVKESK.

This clonotype was detected only a few times. This chain uses TRBV5-1 with TRBJ2-7; 9 bases align to TRBD2. Trimming took 4 bases from V and 2 from J; bases not matched to a gene: 13. Per the germline V gene, CDR1 is SGHRS and CDR2 is YFSETQ. This CDR3 is built from 17 residues. The CDR3 DNA follows: TGCGCCAGCAGCCTGGAGGGAGGAGCGGGGGGTACCTACGAGCAGTACTTC. Its protein is CASSLEGGAGGTYEQYF.